The clone carrying this TCR beta chain was counted at least ten times. What it recognizes is unknown. A J-beta primer mix and a sample-barcoded 5' primer were used in a second PCR of roughly 7 to 12 cycles. One entry per CDR3 protein results from TCRdb running MiXCR on the 5' RACE reads. The table shows roughly 790,000 distinct CDR3 sequences, with roughly 45% occurring only once. The data originate from a study of blood T cells in healthy people across ages. Study results and limitations: Compared with aged donors, long-lived donors showed fewer expanded clones, suggesting selection.

Each sample used at least 6 million PBMCs. CDR3 length: 13 amino acids. Trimming took off 2 bases at V and 6 bases at J, with 8 bases between the two ends. Germline loops: CDR1 MNHEY, CDR2 SVGEGT. This sequence was found in a woman aged 55-70 years in good health. Sequenced input: blood. The rearrangement links TRBV6-2 or TRBV6-3 to TRBJ2-1, with a possible D match to TRBD1 (6 bases). The CDR3 loop reads CASSYGQPNEQFF. DNA for the CDR3: TGTGCCAGCAGTTACGGACAGCCCAATGAGCAGTTCTTC.